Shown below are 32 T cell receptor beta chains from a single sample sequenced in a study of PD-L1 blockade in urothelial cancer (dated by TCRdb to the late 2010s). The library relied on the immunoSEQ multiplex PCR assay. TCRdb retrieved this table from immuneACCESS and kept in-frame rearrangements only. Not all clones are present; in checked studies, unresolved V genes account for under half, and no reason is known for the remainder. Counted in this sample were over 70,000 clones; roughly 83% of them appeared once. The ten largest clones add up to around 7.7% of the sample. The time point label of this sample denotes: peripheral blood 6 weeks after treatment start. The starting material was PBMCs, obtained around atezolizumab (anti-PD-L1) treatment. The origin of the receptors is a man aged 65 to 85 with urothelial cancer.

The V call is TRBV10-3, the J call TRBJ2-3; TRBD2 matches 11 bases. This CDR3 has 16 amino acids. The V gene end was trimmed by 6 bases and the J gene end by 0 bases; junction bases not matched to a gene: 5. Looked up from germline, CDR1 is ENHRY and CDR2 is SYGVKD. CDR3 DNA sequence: TGTGCCATCAGCGGGACTAGCGGACCTAGCACAGATACGCAGTATTTT. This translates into CAISGTSGPSTDTQYF.

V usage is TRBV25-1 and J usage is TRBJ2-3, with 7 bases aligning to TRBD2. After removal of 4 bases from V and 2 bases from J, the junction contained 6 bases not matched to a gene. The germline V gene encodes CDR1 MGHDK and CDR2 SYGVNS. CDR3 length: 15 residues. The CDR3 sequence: CASSVIAGYTDTQYF. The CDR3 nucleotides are TGTGCCAGCAGTGTAATAGCGGGTTACACAGATACGCAGTATTTT.

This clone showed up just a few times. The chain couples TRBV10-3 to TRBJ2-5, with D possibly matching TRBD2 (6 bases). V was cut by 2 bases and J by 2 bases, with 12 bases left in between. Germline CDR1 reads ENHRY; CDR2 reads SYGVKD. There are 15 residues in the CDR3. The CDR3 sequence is CAISEPAGTQETQYF. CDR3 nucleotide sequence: TGTGCCATCAGTGAGCCGGCAGGGACTCAAGAGACCCAGTACTTC.

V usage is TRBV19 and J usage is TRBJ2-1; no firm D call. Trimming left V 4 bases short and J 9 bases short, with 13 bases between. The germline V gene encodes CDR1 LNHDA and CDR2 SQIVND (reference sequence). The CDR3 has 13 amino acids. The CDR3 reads CASSKAATGEQFF. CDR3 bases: TGTGCCAGTAGTAAGGCAGCCACGGGTGAGCAGTTCTTC.

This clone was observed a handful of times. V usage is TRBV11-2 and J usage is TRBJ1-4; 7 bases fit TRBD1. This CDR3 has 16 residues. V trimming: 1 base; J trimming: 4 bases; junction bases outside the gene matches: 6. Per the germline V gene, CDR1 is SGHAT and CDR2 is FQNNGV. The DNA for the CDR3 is TGTGCCAGCAGCTTAGGGAGGGGGCCAATTAATGAAAAACTGTTTTTT. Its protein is CASSLGRGPINEKLFF.

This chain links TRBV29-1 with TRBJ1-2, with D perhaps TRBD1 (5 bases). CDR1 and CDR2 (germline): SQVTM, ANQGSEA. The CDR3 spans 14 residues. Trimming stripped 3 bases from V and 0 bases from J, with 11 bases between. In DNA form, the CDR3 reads TGCAGCGTTGAGGGGTGGGGCCCTAACTATGGCTACACCTTC. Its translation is CSVEGWGPNYGYTF.

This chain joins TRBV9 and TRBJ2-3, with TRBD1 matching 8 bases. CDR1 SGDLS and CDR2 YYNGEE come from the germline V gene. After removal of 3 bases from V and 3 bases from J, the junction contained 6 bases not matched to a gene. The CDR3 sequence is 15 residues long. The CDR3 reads CASSGWTGSTDTQYF. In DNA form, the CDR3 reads TGTGCCAGCAGCGGTTGGACAGGGAGTACAGATACGCAGTATTTT.

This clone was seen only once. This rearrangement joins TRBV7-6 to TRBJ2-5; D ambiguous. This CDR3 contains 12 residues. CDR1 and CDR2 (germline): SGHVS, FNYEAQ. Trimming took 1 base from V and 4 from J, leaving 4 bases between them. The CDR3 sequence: CASSLVAETQYF. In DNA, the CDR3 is TGTGCCAGCAGCTTAGTAGCAGAGACCCAGTACTTC.

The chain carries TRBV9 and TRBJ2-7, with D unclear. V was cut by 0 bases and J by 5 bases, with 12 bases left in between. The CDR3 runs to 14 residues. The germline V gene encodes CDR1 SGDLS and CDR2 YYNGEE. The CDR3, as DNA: TGTGCCAGCAGCGTAGATCAGCGCGGAGACGAGCAGTACTTC. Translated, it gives CASSVDQRGDEQYF.

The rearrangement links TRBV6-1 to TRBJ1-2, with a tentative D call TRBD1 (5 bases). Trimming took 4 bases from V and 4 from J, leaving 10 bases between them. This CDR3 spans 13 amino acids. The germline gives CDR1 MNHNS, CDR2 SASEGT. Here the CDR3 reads CASSAGVRYGYTF. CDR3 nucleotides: TGTGCCAGCAGTGCGGGGGTCCGCTATGGCTACACCTTC.

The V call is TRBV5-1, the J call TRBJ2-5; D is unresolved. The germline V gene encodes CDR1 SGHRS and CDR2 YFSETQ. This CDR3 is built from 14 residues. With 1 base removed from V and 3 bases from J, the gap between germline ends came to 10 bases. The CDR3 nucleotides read TGCGCCAGCAGCTTGTTACGGGTTAAAGAGACCCAGTACTTC. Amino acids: CASSLLRVKETQYF.

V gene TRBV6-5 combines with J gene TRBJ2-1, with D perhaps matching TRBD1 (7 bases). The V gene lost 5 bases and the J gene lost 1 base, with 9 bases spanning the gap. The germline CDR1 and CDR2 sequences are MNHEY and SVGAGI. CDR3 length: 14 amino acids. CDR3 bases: TGTGCCAGCAGTCAGGGGGGTTCCTACAATGAGCAGTTCTTC. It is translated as CASSQGGSYNEQFF.

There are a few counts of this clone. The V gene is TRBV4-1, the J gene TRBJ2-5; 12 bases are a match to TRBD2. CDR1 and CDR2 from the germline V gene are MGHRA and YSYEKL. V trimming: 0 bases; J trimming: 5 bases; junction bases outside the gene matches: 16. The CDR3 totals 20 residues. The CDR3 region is CASSQEGARWTSGTGETQYF. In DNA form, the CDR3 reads TGCGCCAGCAGCCAAGAAGGGGCCCGGTGGACTAGCGGGACTGGGGAGACCCAGTACTTC.

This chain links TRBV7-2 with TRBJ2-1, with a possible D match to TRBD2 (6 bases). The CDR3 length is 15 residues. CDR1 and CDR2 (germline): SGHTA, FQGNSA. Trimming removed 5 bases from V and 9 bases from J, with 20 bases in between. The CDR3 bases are TGTGCCAGCAGCGCGGGACCTGTAAGTGTTAGTGAGCAGTTCTTC. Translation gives CASSAGPVSVSEQFF. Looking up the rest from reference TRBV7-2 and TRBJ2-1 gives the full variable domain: GAGVSQSPSNKVTEKGKDVELRCDPISGHTALYWYRQSLGQGLEFLIYFQGNSAPDKSGLPSDRFSAERTGGSVSTLTIQRTQQEDSAVYLCASSAGPVSVSEQFFGPGTRLTVL.

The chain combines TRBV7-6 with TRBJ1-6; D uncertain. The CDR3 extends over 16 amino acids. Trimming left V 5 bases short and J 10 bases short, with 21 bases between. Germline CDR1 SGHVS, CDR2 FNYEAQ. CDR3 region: CASSLRQGGDGSPLHF. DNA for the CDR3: TGTGCCAGCAGCCTAAGGCAAGGCGGGGATGGCTCACCCCTCCACTTT.

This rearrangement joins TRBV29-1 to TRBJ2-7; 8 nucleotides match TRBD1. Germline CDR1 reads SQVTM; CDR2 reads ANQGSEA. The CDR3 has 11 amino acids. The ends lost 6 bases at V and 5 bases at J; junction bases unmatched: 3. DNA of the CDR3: TGCAGCGTCCAGGGGGCGAACGAGCAGTACTTC. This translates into CSVQGANEQYF.

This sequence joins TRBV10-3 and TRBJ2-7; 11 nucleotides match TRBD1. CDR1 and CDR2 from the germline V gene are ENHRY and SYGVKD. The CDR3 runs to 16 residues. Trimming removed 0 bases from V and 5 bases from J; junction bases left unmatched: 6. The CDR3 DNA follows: TGTGCCATCAGTGAGTCCAGGAGGACAGGGGGCGACGAGCAGTACTTC. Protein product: CAISESRRTGGDEQYF.

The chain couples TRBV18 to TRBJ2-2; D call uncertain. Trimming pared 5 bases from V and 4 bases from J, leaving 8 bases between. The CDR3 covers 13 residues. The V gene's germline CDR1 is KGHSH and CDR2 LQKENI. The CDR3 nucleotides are TGTGCCAGCTCAACAGAACCCACCGGGGAGCTGTTTTTT. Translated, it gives CASSTEPTGELFF.

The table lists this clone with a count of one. CDR3 sequence (DNA): TGTGCCAGCAGCACAGGGGACATTAGCACCTACGAGCAGTACTTC. Amino acid sequence: CASSTGDISTYEQYF. The chain couples TRBV21-1 to TRBJ2-7; the DNA was not used to check the table's D call, TRBD1. TRBV21-1 is a pseudogene locus. The length of the CDR3 is 15 residues.

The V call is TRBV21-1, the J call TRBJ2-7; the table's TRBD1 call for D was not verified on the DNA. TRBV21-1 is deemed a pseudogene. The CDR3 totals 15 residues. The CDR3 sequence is CASSKGPGQIYEQYF. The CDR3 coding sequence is TGTGCCAGCAGCAAAGGGCCGGGACAAATTTACGAGCAGTACTTC.

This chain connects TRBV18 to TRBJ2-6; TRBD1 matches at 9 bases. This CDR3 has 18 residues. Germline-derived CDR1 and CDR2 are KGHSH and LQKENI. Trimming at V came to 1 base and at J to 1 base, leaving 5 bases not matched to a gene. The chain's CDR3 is CASSPRTGDRSGANVLTF. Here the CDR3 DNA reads TGTGCCAGCTCACCACGGACAGGGGACCGTTCTGGGGCCAACGTCCTGACTTTC.

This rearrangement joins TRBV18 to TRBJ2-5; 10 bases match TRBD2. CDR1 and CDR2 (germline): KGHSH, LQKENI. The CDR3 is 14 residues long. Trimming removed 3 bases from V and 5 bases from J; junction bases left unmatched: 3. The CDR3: CASSPLAGVETQYF. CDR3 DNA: TGTGCCAGCTCACCCCTAGCGGGGGTGGAGACCCAGTACTTC.

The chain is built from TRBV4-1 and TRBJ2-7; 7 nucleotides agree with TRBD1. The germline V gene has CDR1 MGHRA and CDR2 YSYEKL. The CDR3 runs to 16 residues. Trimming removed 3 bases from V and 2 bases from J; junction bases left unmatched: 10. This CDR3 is CASSQGRDSGPYEQYF. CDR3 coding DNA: TGCGCCAGCAGCCAGGGCCGGGACAGCGGCCCCTACGAGCAGTACTTC.

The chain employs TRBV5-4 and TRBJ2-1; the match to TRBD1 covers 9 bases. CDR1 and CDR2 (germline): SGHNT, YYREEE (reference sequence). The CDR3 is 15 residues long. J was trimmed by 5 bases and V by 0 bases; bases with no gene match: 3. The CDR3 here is CASSLGQGGHNEQFF. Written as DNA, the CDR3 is TGTGCCAGCAGCTTGGGACAGGGGGGCCACAATGAGCAGTTCTTC.

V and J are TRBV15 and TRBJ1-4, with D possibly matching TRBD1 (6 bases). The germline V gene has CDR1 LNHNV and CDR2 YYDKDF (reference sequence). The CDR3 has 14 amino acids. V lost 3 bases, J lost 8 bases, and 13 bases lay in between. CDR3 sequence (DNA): TGTGCCACCAGCAGGTTAGGGGGTAGGGAAAAACTGTTTTTT. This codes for CATSRLGGREKLFF.

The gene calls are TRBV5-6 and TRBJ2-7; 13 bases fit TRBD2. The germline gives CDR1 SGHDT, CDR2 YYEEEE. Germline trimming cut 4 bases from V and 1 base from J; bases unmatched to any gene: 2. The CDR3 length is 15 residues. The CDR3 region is CASSRTSGRSYEQYF. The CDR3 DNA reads TGTGCCAGCAGCCGGACTAGCGGGAGATCCTACGAGCAGTACTTC.

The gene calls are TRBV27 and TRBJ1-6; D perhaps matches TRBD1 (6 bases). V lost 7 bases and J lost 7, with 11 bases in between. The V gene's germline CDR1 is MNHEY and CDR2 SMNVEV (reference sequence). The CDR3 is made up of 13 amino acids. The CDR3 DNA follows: TGTGCCAGCAACAGGGCAGGAAATTCACCCCTCCACTTT. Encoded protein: CASNRAGNSPLHF.

The CDR3 reads CASRDRVTADEQFF. The CDR3 region has the DNA TGTGCCAGCAGGGACAGGGTCACAGCCGATGAGCAGTTCTTC. The chain combines TRBV2 with TRBJ2-1; 8 positions agree with TRBD1. From germline, CDR1 is SNHLY and CDR2 FYNNEI. V shed 6 bases, J shed 8 bases, and the junction held 9 bases outside the gene matches. The CDR3 has 14 residues.

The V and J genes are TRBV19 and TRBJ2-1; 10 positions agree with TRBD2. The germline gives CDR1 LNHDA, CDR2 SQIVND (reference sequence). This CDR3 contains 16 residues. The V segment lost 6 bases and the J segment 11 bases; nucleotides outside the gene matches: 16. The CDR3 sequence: CASRWTSGSASFKQFF. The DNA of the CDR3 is TGTGCCAGTAGATGGACTAGCGGTTCAGCCTCTTTTAAGCAGTTCTTC.

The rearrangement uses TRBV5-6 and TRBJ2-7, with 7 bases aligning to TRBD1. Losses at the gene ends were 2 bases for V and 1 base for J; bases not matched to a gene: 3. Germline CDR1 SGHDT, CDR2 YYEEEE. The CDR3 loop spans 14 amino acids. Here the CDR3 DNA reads TGTGCCAGCAGCTTCGGCAGGGGGTCCTACGAGCAGTACTTC. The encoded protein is CASSFGRGSYEQYF.

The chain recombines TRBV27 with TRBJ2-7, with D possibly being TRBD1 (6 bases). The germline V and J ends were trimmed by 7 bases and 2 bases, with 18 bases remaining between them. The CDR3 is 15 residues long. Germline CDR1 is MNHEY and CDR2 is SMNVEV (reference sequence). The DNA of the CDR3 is TGTGCCAGCATGAGGGGGACACAGGACACCTACGAGCAGTACTTC. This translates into CASMRGTQDTYEQYF.

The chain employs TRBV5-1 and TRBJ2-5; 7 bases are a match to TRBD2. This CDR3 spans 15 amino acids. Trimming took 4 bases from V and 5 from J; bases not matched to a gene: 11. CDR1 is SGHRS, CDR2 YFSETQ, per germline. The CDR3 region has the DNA TGCGCCAGCAGCCAGTCGGCCAGCGGGGCGGAGACCCAGTACTTC. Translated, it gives CASSQSASGAETQYF.